This T cell receptor (beta chain) was recorded in a study of human T cells and chemical hapten exposure. Study in general: Skin of the upper inner arm, approximately 2 cm by approximately 2 cm, received 2% DPC for sensitization. Diagnoses of alopecia areata, totalis or universalis occurred in mostly female patients.

MiXCR, run by TCRdb on the RACE reads, gives a single entry per CDR3 protein. The table lists more than 90,000 distinct CDR3 sequences, roughly a tenth of them singletons. The time point is: patch test 1, 2 weeks after DPC sensitization. Noted treatment: therapeutic diphenylcyclopropenone sensitization with weekly scalp DPC. CDR3 length equals 13 residues. The V and J ends lost 3 bases and 8 bases respectively, with 11 bases between them. Germline loops: CDR1 DFQATT, CDR2 SNEGSKA (reference sequence). This TCR derives from a man between 35 and 55 years old with alopecia areata. Some clones in this sample may be carry-over from other donors' samples. This chain links TRBV20-1 with TRBJ1-6; D call uncertain. Sequences were derived from whole blood, sampled in connection with sensitization to the hapten diphenylcyclopropenone (DPC). The DNA for the CDR3 is TGCAGTGCTAGGACACGTGGGTATTCACCCCTCCACTTT. Its translation is CSARTRGYSPLHF.